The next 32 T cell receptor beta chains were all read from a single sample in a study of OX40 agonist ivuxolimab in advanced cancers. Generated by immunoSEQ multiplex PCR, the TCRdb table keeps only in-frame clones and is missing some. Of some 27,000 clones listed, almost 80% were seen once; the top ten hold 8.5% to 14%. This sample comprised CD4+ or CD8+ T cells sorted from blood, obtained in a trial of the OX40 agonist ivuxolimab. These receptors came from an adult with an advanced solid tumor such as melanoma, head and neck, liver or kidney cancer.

CDR3 protein: CASSLWVGRETEDTQYF. CDR3 nucleotide sequence: TGCGCCAGCAGCTTGTGGGTCGGGCGGGAGACAGAAGATACGCAGTATTTT. The gene calls are TRBV5-1 and TRBJ2-3; 7 nucleotides match TRBD2. V lost 1 base, J lost 5 bases, and 13 bases stayed unmatched. This CDR3 comprises 17 residues. CDR1 and CDR2 (germline): SGHRS, YFSETQ.

The CDR3 sequence is CASSGTGQGETQYF. In nucleotides, the CDR3 is TGTGCCAGCAGCGGGACAGGCCAAGGAGAGACCCAGTACTTC. The chain employs TRBV13 and TRBJ2-5; TRBD1 matches at 8 bases. The CDR3 has 14 residues. The J segment lost 4 bases and the V segment lost 5 bases, leaving 6 bases of the junction unmatched. Looked up from germline, CDR1 is PRHDT and CDR2 is FYEKMQ (reference sequence).

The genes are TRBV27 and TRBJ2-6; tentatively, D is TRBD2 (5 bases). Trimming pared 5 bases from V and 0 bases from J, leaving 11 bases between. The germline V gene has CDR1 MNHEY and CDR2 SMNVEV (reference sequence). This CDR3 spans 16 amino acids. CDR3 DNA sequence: TGTGCCAGCAGTGAAAGCGCGGGCTCTGGGGCCAACGTCCTGACTTTC. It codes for CASSESAGSGANVLTF.

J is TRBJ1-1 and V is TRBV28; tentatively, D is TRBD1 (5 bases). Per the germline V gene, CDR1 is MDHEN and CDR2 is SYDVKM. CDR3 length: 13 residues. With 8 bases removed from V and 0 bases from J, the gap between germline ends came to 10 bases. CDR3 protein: CASATALNTEAFF. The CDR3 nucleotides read TGTGCCAGCGCGACAGCCCTGAACACTGAAGCTTTCTTT.

The CDR3 DNA follows: TGTGCCAGCAGTCCTAGCGGGGGTCTGTACAATGAGCAGTTCTTC. This sequence encodes CASSPSGGLYNEQFF. The gene calls are TRBV6-5 and TRBJ2-1, with 10 bases fitting TRBD2. The V segment lost 5 bases and the J segment 4 bases; nucleotides outside the gene matches: 5. Germline assignment: CDR1 MNHEY and CDR2 SVGAGI. The CDR3 sequence is 15 residues long.

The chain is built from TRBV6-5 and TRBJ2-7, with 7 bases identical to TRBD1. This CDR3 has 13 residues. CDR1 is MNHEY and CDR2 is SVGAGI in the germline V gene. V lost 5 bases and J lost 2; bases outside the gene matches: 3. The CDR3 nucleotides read TGTGCCAGCAGTCGCGACAGGGCCTACGAGCAGTACTTC. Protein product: CASSRDRAYEQYF.

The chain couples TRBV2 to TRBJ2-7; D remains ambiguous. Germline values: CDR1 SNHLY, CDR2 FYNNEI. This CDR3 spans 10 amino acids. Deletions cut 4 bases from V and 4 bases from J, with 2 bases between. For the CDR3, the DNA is TGTGCCAGCAGTGGTTACGAGCAGTACTTC. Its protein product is CASSGYEQYF.

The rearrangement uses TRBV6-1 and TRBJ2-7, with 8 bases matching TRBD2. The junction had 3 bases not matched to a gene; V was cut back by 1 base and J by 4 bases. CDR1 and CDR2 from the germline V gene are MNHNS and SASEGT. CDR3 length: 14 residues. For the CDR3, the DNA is TGTGCCAGCAGTGAAGGGGCGGGGGGATACGAGCAGTACTTC. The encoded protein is CASSEGAGGYEQYF.

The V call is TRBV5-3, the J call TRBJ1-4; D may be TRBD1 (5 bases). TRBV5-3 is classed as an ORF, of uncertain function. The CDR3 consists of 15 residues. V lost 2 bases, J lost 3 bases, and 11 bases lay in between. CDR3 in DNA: TGTGCCAGAAGCTTATCCAGGGAGGCTAATGAAAAACTGTTTTTT. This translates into CARSLSREANEKLFF.

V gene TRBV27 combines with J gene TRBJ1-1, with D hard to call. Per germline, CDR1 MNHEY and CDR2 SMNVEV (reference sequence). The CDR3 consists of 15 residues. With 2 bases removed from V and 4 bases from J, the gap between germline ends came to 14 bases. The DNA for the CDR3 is TGTGCCAGCAGTTTAATTCGGGCAGAAGGCACTGAAGCTTTCTTT. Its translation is CASSLIRAEGTEAFF.

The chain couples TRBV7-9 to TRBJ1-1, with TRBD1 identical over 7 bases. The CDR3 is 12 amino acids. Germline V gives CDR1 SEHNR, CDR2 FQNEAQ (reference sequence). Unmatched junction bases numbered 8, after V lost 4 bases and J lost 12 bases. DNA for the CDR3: TGTGCCAGCAGCTCAGACAGGGTCGAAACTTTCTTT. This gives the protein CASSSDRVETFF. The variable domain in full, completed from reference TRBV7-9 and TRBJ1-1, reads DTGVSQNPRHKITKRGQNVTFRCDPISEHNRLYWYRQTLGQGPEFLTYFQNEAQLEKSRLLSDRFSAERPKGSFSTLEIQRTEQGDSAMYLCASSSDRVETFFGQGTRLTVV.

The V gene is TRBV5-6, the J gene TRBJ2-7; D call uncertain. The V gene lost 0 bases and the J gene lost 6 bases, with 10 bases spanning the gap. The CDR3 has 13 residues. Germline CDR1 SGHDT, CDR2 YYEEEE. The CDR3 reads CASSLASTAEQYF. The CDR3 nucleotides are TGTGCCAGCAGCTTGGCATCCACGGCCGAGCAGTACTTC.

CDR3 sequence: CASSLVTGVVARGYTF. CDR3 bases: TGTGCCAGCAGCTTAGTGACAGGGGTTGTAGCGCGCGGCTACACCTTC. The chain recombines TRBV5-5 with TRBJ1-2; 8 positions agree with TRBD1. CDR3 length: 16 residues. J lost 8 bases, V lost 2 bases, and 14 bases had no gene match. Germline values: CDR1 SGHKS, CDR2 YYEKEE (reference sequence).

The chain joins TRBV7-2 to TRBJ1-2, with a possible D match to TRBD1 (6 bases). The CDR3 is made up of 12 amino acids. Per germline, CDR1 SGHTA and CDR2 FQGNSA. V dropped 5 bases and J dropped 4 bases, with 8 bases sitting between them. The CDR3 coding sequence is TGTGCCAGCAGCGTAGGGGGCTATGGCTACACCTTC. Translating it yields CASSVGGYGYTF.

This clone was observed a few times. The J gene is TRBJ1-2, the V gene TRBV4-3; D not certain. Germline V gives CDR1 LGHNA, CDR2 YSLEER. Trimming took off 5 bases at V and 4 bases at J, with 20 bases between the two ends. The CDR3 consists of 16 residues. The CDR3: CASSEGFGSAGYGYTF. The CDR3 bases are TGCGCCAGCAGCGAAGGATTCGGCTCGGCAGGCTATGGCTACACCTTC.

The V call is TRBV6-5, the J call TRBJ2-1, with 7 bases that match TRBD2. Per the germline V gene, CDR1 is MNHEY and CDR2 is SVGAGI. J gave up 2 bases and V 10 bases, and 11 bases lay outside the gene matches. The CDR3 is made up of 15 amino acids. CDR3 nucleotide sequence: TGTGCCACTAAAAGCGGGGCCAGGGCCTACAATGAGCAGTTCTTC. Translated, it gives CATKSGARAYNEQFF.

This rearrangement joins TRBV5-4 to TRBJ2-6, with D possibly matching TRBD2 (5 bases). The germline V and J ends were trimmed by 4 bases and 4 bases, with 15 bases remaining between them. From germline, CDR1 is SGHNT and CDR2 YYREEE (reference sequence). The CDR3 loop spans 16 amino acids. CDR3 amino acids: CASSPVGPGGANVLTF. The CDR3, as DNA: TGTGCCAGCAGCCCCGTCGGCCCGGGAGGGGCCAACGTCCTGACTTTC.

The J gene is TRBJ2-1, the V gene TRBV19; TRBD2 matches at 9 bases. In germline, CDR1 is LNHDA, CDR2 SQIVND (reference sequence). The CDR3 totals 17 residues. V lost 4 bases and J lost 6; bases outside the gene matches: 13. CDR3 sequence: CASSTYEAGGRRNEQFF. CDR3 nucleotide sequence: TGTGCCAGTAGTACCTATGAAGCGGGAGGACGCCGCAATGAGCAGTTCTTC.

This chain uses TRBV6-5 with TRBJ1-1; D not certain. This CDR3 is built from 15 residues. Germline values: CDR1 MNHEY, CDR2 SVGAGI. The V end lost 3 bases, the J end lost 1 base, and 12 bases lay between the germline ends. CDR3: CASSYFAGGNTEAFF. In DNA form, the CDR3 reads TGTGCCAGCAGTTATTTTGCCGGTGGGAACACTGAAGCTTTCTTT.

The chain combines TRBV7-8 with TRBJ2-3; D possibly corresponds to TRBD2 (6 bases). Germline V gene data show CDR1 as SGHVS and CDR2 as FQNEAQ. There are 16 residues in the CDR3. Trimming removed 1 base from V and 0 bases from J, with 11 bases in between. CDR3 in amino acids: CASSLVQGLSTDTQYF. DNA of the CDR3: TGTGCCAGCAGCTTAGTGCAGGGACTTAGCACAGATACGCAGTATTTT.

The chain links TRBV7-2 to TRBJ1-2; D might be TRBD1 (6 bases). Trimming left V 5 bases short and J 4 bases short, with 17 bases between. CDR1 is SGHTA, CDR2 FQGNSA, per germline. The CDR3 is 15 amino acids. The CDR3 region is CASSPPQGDFYGYTF. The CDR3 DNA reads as TGTGCCAGCAGCCCCCCACAGGGAGATTTCTATGGCTACACCTTC.

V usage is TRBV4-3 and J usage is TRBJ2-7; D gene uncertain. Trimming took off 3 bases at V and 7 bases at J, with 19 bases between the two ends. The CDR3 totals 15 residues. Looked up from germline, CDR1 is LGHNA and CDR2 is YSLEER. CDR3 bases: TGCGCCAGCAGCCATATCCCCGTGGCTACTAAAGAGCAGTACTTC. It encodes CASSHIPVATKEQYF.

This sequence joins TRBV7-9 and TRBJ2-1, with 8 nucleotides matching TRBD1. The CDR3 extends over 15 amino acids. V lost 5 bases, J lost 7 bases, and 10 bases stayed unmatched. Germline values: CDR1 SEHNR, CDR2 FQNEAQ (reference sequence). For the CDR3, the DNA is TGTGCCAGCAGCCCCGGACAGGGAGTGGGTAATGAGCAGTTCTTC. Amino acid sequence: CASSPGQGVGNEQFF.

The CDR3 is CASSQTIVGGQPQHF. CDR3 in DNA: TGTGCCAGCAGCCAAACGATAGTCGGGGGCCAGCCCCAGCATTTT. The V and J genes are TRBV4-2 and TRBJ1-5; a possible D gene is TRBD1 (6 bases). Germline lookup yields CDR1 LGHNA and CDR2 YNFKEQ. The CDR3 is 15 residues long. Between the trimmed V and J ends, which lost 2 bases and 7 bases, there was a span of 15 bases.

DNA of the CDR3: TGCGCCAGCAGCCATATATGGGGAGTAGCCTCCTACAATGAGCAGTTCTTC. Translating it yields CASSHIWGVASYNEQFF. The chain employs TRBV4-3 and TRBJ2-1; D is perhaps TRBD2 (5 bases). Trimming cost V 3 bases and J 0 bases, with 15 bases left between them. The CDR3 covers 17 residues. CDR1 is LGHNA, CDR2 YSLEER, per germline.

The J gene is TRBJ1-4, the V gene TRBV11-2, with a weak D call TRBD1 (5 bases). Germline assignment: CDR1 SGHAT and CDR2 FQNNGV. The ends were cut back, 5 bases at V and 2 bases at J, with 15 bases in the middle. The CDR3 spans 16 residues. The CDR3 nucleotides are TGTGCCAGCAGCCCCCTTGGGGGGTCGACTAATGAAAAACTGTTTTTT. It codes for CASSPLGGSTNEKLFF.

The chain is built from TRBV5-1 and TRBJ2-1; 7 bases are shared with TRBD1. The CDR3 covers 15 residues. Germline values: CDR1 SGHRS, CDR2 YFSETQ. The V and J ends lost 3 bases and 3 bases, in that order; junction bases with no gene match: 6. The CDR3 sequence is CASSWGRDSYNEQFF. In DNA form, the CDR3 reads TGCGCCAGCAGCTGGGGCCGGGACAGCTACAATGAGCAGTTCTTC.

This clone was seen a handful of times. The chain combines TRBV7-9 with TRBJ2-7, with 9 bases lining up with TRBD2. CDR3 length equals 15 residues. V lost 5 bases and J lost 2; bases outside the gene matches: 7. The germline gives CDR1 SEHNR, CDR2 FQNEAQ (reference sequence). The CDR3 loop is CASSAGASGAYEQYF. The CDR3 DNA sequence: TGTGCCAGCAGCGCAGGTGCTAGCGGGGCCTACGAGCAGTACTTC.

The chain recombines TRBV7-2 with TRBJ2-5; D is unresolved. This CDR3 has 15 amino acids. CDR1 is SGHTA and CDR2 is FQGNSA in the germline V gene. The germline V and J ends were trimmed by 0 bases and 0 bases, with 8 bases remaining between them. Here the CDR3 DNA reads TGTGCCAGCAGCTTAGCGGGCGGAGACCAAGAGACCCAGTACTTC. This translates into CASSLAGGDQETQYF.

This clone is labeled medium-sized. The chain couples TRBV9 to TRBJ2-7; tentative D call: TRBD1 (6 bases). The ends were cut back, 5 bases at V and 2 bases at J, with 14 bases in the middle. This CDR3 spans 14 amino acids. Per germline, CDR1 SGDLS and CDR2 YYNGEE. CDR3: CASSDGTKPYEQYF. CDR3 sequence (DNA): TGTGCCAGCAGTGACGGGACAAAGCCCTACGAGCAGTACTTC.

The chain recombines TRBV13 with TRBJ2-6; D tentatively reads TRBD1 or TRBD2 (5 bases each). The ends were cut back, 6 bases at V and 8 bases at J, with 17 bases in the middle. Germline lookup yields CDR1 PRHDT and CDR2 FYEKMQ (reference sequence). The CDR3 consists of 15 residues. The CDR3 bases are TGTGCCAGCAGGCGAGGGGTCCAGGGTTCCAACGTCCTGACTTTC. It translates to CASRRGVQGSNVLTF.

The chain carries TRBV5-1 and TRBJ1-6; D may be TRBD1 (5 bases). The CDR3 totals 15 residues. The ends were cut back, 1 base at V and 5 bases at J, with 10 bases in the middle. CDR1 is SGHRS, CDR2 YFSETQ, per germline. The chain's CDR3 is CASSLNRPDNSPLHF. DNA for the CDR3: TGCGCCAGCAGCTTGAACAGGCCGGATAATTCACCCCTCCACTTT.